Listed below are T cell receptor beta chains from one sample, sequenced in a study of shared clonotypes between healthy human individuals. Measured with immunoSEQ multiplex PCR; TCRdb has only the in-frame clones, and not every one. The sample includes some 2.1 million clones, approximately 95% of them seen just once. The sample comprised naive CD8+ T cells sorted from blood. These receptor sequences come from a man younger than 30 in good health. CDR3s include the opening cysteine and the closing phenylalanine or tryptophan.

len	v_gene	j_gene	CDR3aa
14	TRBV19	TRBJ1-1	CASSIVTGNTEAFF
16	TRBV27	TRBJ2-5	CASSLGQTTYQETQYF
15	TRBV28	TRBJ1-1	CASSLDGGGITEAFF
14	TRBV4-1	TRBJ2-7	CASSQGPVEVEQYF
15	TRBV4-1	TRBJ2-7	CASSPGGTSVYEQYF
15	TRBV9	TRBJ1-5	CASSVDTGVGQPQHF
14	TRBV4-3	TRBJ2-7	CASSQEVAGNEQYF
15	TRBV5-4	TRBJ2-7	CASSLEASGSMVQYF
14	TRBV9	TRBJ2-7	CASSVGQGWYEQYF
10	TRBV20-1	TRBJ2-7	CSAREYEQYF
12	TRBV25-1	TRBJ1-2	CASSEPGFGYTF
14	TRBV27	TRBJ1-2	CASSPTGAYYGYTF
16	TRBV5-1	TRBJ2-1	CASSLALGIVYNEQFF
14	TRBV5-1	TRBJ1-1	CASSLEGKRTEAFF
15	TRBV19	TRBJ2-7	CASSPSSRGSYEQYF